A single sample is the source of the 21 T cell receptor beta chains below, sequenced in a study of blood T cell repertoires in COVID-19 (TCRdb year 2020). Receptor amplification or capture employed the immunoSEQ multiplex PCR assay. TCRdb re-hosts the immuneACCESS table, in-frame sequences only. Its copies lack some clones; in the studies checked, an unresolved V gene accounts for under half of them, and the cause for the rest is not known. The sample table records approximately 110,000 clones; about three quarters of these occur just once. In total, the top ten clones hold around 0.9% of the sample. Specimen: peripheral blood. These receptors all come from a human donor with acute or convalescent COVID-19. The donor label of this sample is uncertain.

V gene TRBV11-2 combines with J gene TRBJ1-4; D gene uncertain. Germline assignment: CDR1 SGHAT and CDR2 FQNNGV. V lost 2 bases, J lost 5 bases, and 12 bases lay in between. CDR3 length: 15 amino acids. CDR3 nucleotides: TGTGCCAGCAGCTTAATTTACAGCAAAAATGAAAAACTGTTTTTT. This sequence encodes CASSLIYSKNEKLFF.

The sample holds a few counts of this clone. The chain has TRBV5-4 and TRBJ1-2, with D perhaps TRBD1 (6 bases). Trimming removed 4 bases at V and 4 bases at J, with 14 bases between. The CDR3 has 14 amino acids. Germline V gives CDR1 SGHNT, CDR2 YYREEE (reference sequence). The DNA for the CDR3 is TGTGCCAGCAGCCTGATGGGGGCGGGCTATGGCTACACCTTC. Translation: CASSLMGAGYGYTF.

CDR3 nucleotide sequence: TGTGCCAGCACCCCCCGGGGGGCGGACACCGGGGAGCTGTTTTTT. It codes for CASTPRGADTGELFF. The V call is TRBV7-9, the J call TRBJ2-2, with TRBD2 as a possible D gene (7 bases). Germline V lookup: CDR1 SEHNR, CDR2 FQNEAQ (reference sequence). The CDR3 contains 15 residues. Deletions cut 7 bases from V and 3 bases from J, with 15 bases between.

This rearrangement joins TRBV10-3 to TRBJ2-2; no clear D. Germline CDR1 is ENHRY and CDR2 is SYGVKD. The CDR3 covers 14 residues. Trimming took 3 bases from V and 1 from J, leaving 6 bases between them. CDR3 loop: CAISETGNTGELFF. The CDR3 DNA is TGTGCCATCAGTGAAACCGGGAACACCGGGGAGCTGTTTTTT.

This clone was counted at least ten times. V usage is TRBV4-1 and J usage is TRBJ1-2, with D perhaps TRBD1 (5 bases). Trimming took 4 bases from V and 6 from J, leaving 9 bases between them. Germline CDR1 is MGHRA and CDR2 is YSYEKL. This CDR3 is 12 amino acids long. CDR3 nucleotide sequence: TGCGCCAGCAGCCCCGCGGGGCATGGCTACACCTTC. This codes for CASSPAGHGYTF.

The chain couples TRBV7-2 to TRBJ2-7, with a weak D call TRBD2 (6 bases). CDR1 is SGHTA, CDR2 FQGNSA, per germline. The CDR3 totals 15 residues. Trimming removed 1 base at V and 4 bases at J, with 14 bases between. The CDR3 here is CASSLGSASAYEQYF. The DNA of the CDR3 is TGTGCCAGCAGCTTAGGAAGTGCTAGCGCGTACGAGCAGTACTTC.

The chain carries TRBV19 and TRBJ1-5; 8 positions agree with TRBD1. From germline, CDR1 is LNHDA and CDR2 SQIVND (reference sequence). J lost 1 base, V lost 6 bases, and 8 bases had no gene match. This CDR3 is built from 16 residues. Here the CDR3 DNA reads TGTGCCAGTAGCAACCCCCGGACAGGGAGCAATCAGCCCCAGCATTTT. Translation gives CASSNPRTGSNQPQHF.

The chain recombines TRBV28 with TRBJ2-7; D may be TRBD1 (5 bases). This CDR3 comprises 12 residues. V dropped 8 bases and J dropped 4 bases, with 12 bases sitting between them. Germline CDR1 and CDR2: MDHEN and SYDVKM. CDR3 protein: CASQGLGYEQYF. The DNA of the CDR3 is TGTGCCAGCCAGGGATTGGGGTACGAGCAGTACTTC.

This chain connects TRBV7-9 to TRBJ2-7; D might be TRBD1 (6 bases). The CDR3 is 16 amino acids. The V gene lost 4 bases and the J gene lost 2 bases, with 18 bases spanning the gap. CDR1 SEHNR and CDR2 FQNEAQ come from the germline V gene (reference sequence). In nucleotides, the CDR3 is TGTGCCAGCAGCTCTCCGTCCCGGGACAAGACCTACGAGCAGTACTTC. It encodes CASSSPSRDKTYEQYF. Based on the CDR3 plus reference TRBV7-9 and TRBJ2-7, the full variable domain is DTGVSQNPRHKITKRGQNVTFRCDPISEHNRLYWYRQTLGQGPEFLTYFQNEAQLEKSRLLSDRFSAERPKGSFSTLEIQRTEQGDSAMYLCASSSPSRDKTYEQYFGPGTRLTVT.

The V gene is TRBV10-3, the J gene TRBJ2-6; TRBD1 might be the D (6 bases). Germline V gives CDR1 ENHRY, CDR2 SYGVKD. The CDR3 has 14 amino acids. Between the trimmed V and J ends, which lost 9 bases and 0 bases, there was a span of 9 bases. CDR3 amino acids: CAIGQYSGANVLTF. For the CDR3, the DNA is TGTGCCATTGGACAGTACTCTGGGGCCAACGTCCTGACTTTC.

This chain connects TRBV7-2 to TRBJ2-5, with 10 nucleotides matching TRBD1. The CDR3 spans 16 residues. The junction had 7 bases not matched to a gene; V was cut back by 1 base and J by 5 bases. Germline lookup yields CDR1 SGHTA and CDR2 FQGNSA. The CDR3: CASSLGQTGGGETQYF. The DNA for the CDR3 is TGTGCCAGCAGCTTAGGCCAGACAGGGGGCGGGGAGACCCAGTACTTC.

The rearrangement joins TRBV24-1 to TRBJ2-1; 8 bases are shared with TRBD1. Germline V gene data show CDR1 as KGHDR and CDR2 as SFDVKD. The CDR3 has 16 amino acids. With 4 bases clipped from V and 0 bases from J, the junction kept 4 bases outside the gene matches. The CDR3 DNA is TGTGCCACCAGTGAGACAGGGGTCAGCTCCTACAATGAGCAGTTCTTC. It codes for CATSETGVSSYNEQFF.

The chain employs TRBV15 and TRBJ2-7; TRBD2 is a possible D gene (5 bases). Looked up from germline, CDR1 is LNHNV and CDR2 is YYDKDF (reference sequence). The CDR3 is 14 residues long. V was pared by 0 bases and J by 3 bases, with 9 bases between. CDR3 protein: CATSREDGNYEQYF. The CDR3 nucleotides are TGTGCCACCAGCAGAGAGGACGGGAACTACGAGCAGTACTTC. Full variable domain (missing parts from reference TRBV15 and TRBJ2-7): DAMVIQNPRYQVTQFGKPVTLSCSQTLNHNVMYWYQQKSSQAPKLLFHYYDKDFNNEADTPDNFQSRRPNTSFCFLDIRSPGLGDTAMYLCATSREDGNYEQYFGPGTRLTVT.

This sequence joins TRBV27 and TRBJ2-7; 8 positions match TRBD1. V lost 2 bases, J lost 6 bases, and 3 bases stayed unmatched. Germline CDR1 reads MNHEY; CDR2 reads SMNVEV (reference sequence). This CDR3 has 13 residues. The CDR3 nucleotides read TGTGCCAGCAGTTTAAGACAGGGGTCCGAGCAGTACTTC. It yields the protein CASSLRQGSEQYF.

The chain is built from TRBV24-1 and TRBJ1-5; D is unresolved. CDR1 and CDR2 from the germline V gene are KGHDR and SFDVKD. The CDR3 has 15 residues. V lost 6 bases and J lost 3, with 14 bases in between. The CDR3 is CATSRSGGINQPQHF. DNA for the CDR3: TGTGCCACCAGTAGGTCTGGCGGTATCAATCAGCCCCAGCATTTT.

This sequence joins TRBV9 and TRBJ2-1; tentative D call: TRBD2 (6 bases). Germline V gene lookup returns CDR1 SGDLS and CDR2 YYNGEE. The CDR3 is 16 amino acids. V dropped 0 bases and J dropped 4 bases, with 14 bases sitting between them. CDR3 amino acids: CASSVVEGTYYNEQFF. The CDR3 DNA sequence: TGTGCCAGCAGCGTAGTGGAGGGGACTTATTACAATGAGCAGTTCTTC.

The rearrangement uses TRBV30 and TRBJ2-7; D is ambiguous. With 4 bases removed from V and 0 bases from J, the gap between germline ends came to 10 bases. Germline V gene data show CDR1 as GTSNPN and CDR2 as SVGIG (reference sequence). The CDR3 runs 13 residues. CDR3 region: CAWKRQPSYEQYF. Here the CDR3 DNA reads TGTGCCTGGAAGAGGCAGCCCTCCTACGAGCAGTACTTC.

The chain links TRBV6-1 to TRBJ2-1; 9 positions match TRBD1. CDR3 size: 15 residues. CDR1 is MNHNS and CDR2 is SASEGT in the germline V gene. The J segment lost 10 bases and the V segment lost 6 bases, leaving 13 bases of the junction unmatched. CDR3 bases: TGTGCCAGCAGCACCACCGGACAGGGGCTGGGGGAGCAGTTCTTC. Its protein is CASSTTGQGLGEQFF.

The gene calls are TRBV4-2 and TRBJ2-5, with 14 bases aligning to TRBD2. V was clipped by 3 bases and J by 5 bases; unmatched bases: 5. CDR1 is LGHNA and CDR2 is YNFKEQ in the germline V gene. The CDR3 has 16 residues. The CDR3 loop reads CASSQTSGGAAETQYF. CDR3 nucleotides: TGTGCCAGCAGCCAGACTAGCGGGGGGGCAGCGGAGACCCAGTACTTC.

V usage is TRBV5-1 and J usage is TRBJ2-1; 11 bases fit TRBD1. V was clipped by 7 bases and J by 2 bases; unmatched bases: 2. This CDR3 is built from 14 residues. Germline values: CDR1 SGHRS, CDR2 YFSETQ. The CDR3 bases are TGCGCCAGCCGGGACAGGGGGACCTACAATGAGCAGTTCTTC. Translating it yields CASRDRGTYNEQFF.

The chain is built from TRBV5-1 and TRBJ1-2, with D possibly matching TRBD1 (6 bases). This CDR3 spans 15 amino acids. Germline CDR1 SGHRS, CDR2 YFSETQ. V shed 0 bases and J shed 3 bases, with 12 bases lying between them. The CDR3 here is CASSLDSGGHYGYTF. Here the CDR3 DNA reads TGCGCCAGCAGCTTGGACAGCGGGGGGCACTATGGCTACACCTTC.